This TCR beta chain was identified in a study of blood T cells in healthy people across ages. The CDR3 consists of 17 residues. The V end lost 6 bases, the J end lost 0 bases, and 15 bases lay between the germline ends. Through a sample-barcoded 5' primer and a J-beta primer mix, a second PCR was run for roughly 7 to 11 cycles. TCRdb independently ran MiXCR on the 5' RACE reads; one entry per CDR3 protein. The data contain about 1.4 million distinct CDR3 sequences, approximately 59% of them singletons. This sequence was found in a man between 18 and 35 years old in good health. Input material: blood. The chain couples TRBV12-3 or TRBV12-4 to TRBJ2-6; D may match TRBD1 or TRBD2 (5 bases each). CDR3 DNA sequence: TGTGCCAGCAGCCAGGGACGGTTATTCTCTGGGGCCAACGTCCTGACTTTC. It codes for CASSQGRLFSGANVLTF.